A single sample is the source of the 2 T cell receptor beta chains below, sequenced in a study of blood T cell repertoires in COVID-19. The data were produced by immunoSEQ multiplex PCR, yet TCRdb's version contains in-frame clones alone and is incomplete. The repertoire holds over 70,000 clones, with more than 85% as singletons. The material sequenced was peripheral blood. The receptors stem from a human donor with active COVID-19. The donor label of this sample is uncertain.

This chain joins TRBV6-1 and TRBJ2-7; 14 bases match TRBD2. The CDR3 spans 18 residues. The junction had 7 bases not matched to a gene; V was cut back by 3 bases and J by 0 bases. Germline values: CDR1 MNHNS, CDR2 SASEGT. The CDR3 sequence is CASSDKTSGGGFSYEQYF. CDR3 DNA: TGTGCCAGCAGTGATAAGACTAGCGGGGGGGGATTCTCCTACGAGCAGTACTTC.

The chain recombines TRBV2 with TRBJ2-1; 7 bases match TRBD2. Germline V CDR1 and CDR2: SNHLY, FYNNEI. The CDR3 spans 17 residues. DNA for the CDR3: TGTGCACTCCTTGGGGGGGACGGCTTTAGCTCCTACAATGAGCAGTTCTTC. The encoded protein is CALLGGDGFSSYNEQFF.